These 5 T cell receptor beta chains were sequenced from one sample in a study of tumor-infiltrating lymphocytes in oesophageal squamous cell carcinoma. Via MiXCR, TCRdb re-called the PCR reads, giving one row per CDR3 protein. The profile shows 20,000 or so distinct CDR3 sequences, over 30% of them singletons. The sample consisted of esophageal tumor tissue. The receptors were sampled from a female donor with esophageal squamous cell carcinoma.

This clonotype was found many times. This chain connects TRBV11-1 to TRBJ2-5; 12 positions agree with TRBD1. Trimming at V came to 5 bases and at J to 2 bases, leaving 6 bases not matched to a gene. Germline lookup yields CDR1 SGHAT and CDR2 FQDESV (reference sequence). The length of the CDR3 is 16 residues. The CDR3 bases are TGTGCCAGCAGCCCGGGACAGGGGGCTTTTCAAGAGACCCAGTACTTC. Translation: CASSPGQGAFQETQYF.

This chain links TRBV7-3 with TRBJ2-1; 12 bases are a match to TRBD1. The J call may be in error: the DNA end matches TRBJ2-7 better. Germline V gives CDR1 SGHTA, CDR2 FQGTGA. This CDR3 has 23 residues. The CDR3 nucleotides are TGTGCCAGCAGCCTCTTGCCGGGACAGGGGGCGAGGGACCCGACTAGCTCTTCCTACGAGCAGTACTTC. Its translation is CASSLLPGQGARDPTSSSYEQYF.

There are a few counts of this clonotype. The chain links TRBV18 to TRBJ2-1; 13 nucleotides line up with TRBD2. The germline V gene encodes CDR1 KGHSH and CDR2 LQKENI. This CDR3 comprises 15 residues. With V trimmed by 3 bases and J by 9 bases, 5 bases remained unmatched. This chain's CDR3 is CASSPGLAGVGEQFF. The CDR3 DNA is TGTGCCAGCTCACCCGGACTAGCGGGAGTAGGTGAGCAGTTCTTC.

The chain uses TRBV7-3 and TRBJ2-1, with D possibly TRBD2 on 6 matching bases. The CDR3 length is 16 residues. Trimming took off 5 bases at V and 6 bases at J, with 20 bases between the two ends. Germline V gives CDR1 SGHTA, CDR2 FQGTGA. For the CDR3, the DNA is TGTGCCAGCAGCCCCTACACTAGCAGTAAAGTCAATGAGCAGTTCTTC. Amino acid sequence: CASSPYTSSKVNEQFF.

This clonotype has ten or more counts. The rearrangement joins TRBV6-2 or TRBV6-3 to TRBJ1-1; TRBD1 matches at 9 bases. The CDR3 is 15 residues long. Germline trimming cut 5 bases from V and 0 bases from J; bases unmatched to any gene: 4. Germline CDR1 and CDR2: MNHEY and SVGEGT. The CDR3 DNA sequence: TGTGCCAGCAGTGGAGACAGGGGGATGAACACTGAAGCTTTCTTT. This translates into CASSGDRGMNTEAFF.